The 6 T cell receptor beta chains reported below all come from one sample, sequenced in a study of cytomegalovirus exposure and HLA in healthy donors. Primers: 60 Vbeta forward and 13 Jbeta reverse. Sequenced by immunoSEQ multiplex PCR; TCRdb stores in-frame clones only, minus some. The sample lists 75,000 to 95,000 clones, roughly 71% occurring once. The sample consisted of PBMCs. These receptors all stem from a man aged 50 to 60 in good health and CMV-seronegative.

The sample holds a few counts of this clone. The CDR3 spells CASSSGRTYGYTF. CDR3 bases: TGTGCCAGCAGCTCAGGGAGGACCTATGGCTACACCTTC. The chain carries TRBV5-6 and TRBJ1-2; maybe TRBD1 (5 bases). Germline CDR1 SGHDT, CDR2 YYEEEE. The CDR3 extends over 13 amino acids. V shed 3 bases and J shed 4 bases, with 10 bases lying between them.

The gene calls are TRBV29-1 and TRBJ2-1, with 7 bases aligning to TRBD2. Germline V gene data show CDR1 as SQVTM and CDR2 as ANQGSEA. This CDR3 contains 10 residues. As DNA, the CDR3 is TGCCAAGCGGGGCGTGGTGAGCAGTTCTTC. Protein: CQAGRGEQFF.

The CDR3 here is CAISGAVHRDPYGYTF. As DNA, the CDR3 is TGTGCCATCAGTGGAGCGGTTCATAGGGATCCCTATGGCTACACCTTC. This chain joins TRBV10-3 and TRBJ1-2, with D unresolved. This CDR3 spans 16 amino acids. Trimming pared 4 bases from V and 4 bases from J, leaving 19 bases between. CDR1 and CDR2 from the germline V gene are ENHRY and SYGVKD.

The V call is TRBV5-1, the J call TRBJ1-2; D is undetermined. Germline V lookup: CDR1 SGHRS, CDR2 YFSETQ. The CDR3 is 13 amino acids. The germline V and J ends were trimmed by 3 bases and 7 bases, with 13 bases remaining between them. The CDR3 coding sequence is TGCGCCAGCAGCTCTGGGAGCCGGACTGGCTACACCTTC. Its translation: CASSSGSRTGYTF.

This chain links TRBV5-1 with TRBJ2-3, with TRBD2 matching over 16 bases. V was clipped by 4 bases and J by 3 bases; unmatched bases: 5. In germline, CDR1 is SGHRS, CDR2 YFSETQ. The CDR3 runs to 17 residues. The CDR3 DNA reads TGCGCCAGCAGCCAGGGACTAGCGGGGGGGTTTACAGATACGCAGTATTTT. Translation: CASSQGLAGGFTDTQYF.

As concerns this clone: A read error may produce the germline difference seen at one junction end. The chain employs TRBV5-1 and TRBJ2-7; 10 bases line up with TRBD1. The CDR3 extends over 14 amino acids. Germline V gene data show CDR1 as SGHRS and CDR2 as YFSETQ. CDR3 residues: CASGRQGASSEQYF. In DNA, the CDR3 is TGCGCCAGCGGCCGACAGGGGGCTTCCTCCGAGCAGTACTTC.